These 29 T cell receptor beta chains were all obtained from the same sample, sequenced in a study of blood T cells in healthy people across ages. Together with a sample-barcoded 5' primer, a J-beta primer mix was included in a second PCR lasting roughly 6 to 12 cycles. TCRdb re-called the 5' RACE reads through MiXCR, storing one row per CDR3 protein. The profile shows under 2,000,000 distinct CDR3 sequences, 49% of them singletons. Sample: blood. These receptors came from a woman aged 40 to 50 in good health.

This clonotype was seen only a few times. The V gene is TRBV20-1, the J gene TRBJ1-5; D may be TRBD1 (5 bases). The V gene's germline CDR1 is DFQATT and CDR2 SNEGSKA (reference sequence). The CDR3 runs to 13 residues. CDR3 region: CRGPVASNQPQHF. DNA of the CDR3: TGCAGGGGGCCGGTTGCTAGCAATCAGCCCCAGCATTTT.

This clonotype was found a few times. V usage is TRBV27 and J usage is TRBJ2-1, with D perhaps matching TRBD2 (5 bases). The V and J ends lost 3 bases and 0 bases respectively, with 9 bases between them. Germline values: CDR1 MNHEY, CDR2 SMNVEV (reference sequence). This CDR3 comprises 15 residues. The CDR3 nucleotides are TGTGCCAGCAGTTTTATCACTAGCTCCTACAATGAGCAGTTCTTC. Residues: CASSFITSSYNEQFF.

With regard to this clonotype: At one of its ends the junction is not consistent with the germline gene, which may arise from a read error. The rearrangement links TRBV18 to TRBJ2-3, with TRBD1 matching 9 bases. The length of the CDR3 is 15 residues. CDR1 is KGHSH, CDR2 LQKENI, per germline. In DNA form, the CDR3 reads TGTGCCAGCTCACCACCACAGGGGGCCGCAGATGCGCAGTATTTT. Translated: CASSPPQGAADAQYF.

This clonotype has only a few counts. This chain joins TRBV28 and TRBJ2-1; 9 bases are shared with TRBD2. The trim removed 6 bases at V and 0 bases at J, leaving 6 bases unmatched. The CDR3 is 16 residues long. The germline CDR1 and CDR2 sequences are MDHEN and SYDVKM. CDR3 in amino acids: CASSRAGGLSYNEQFF. As DNA, the CDR3 is TGTGCCAGCAGCCGCGCGGGGGGGCTCTCCTACAATGAGCAGTTCTTC.

This clonotype has more than one count but fewer than ten. This sequence joins TRBV12-3 or TRBV12-4 and TRBJ2-1; 9 bases line up with TRBD1. This CDR3 is 13 amino acids long. V trimming: 7 bases; J trimming: 8 bases; junction bases outside the gene matches: 6. Here the CDR3 reads CASTLDRGYEQFF. The DNA for the CDR3 is TGTGCCAGCACTTTGGACAGGGGATATGAGCAGTTCTTC.

This chain uses TRBV6-1 with TRBJ2-1, with TRBD2 matching 14 bases. Germline loops: CDR1 MNHNS, CDR2 SASEGT. The CDR3 covers 18 residues. V was clipped by 6 bases and J by 0 bases; unmatched bases: 7. This CDR3 is CASRGLAGDISSYNEQFF. DNA for the CDR3: TGTGCCAGCAGGGGACTAGCGGGGGACATTAGCTCCTACAATGAGCAGTTCTTC.

The chain has TRBV6-5 and TRBJ2-7; D may be TRBD2 (5 bases). Germline CDR1 reads MNHEY; CDR2 reads SVGAGI. V was clipped by 10 bases and J by 6 bases, with 13 bases between them. The CDR3 sequence is 11 residues long. Here the CDR3 reads CATSLGAEQYF. In DNA, the CDR3 is TGTGCCACCTCACTAGGCGCCGAGCAGTACTTC.

The rearrangement joins TRBV5-1 to TRBJ2-3; D perhaps matches TRBD1 (6 bases). The CDR3 has 14 amino acids. V lost 5 bases to trimming and J lost 3 bases, with 13 bases between them. Germline V lookup: CDR1 SGHRS, CDR2 YFSETQ. The CDR3, as DNA: TGCGCCAGCAGAAGGGCAGGGGAGACAGATACGCAGTATTTT. It encodes CASRRAGETDTQYF.

The V call is TRBV28, the J call TRBJ2-3; D is uncertain. This CDR3 spans 14 amino acids. Trimming cost V 6 bases and J 2 bases, with 12 bases left between them. Germline V gene data show CDR1 as MDHEN and CDR2 as SYDVKM. CDR3 in amino acids: CASRLYSPTDTQYF. For the CDR3, the DNA is TGTGCCAGCAGGCTCTATTCGCCCACAGATACGCAGTATTTT. Using reference TRBV28 and TRBJ2-3 for the parts outside the CDR3, the full variable domain is DVKVTQSSRYLVKRTGEKVFLECVQDMDHENMFWYRQDPGLGLRLIYFSYDVKMKEKGDIPEGYSVSREKKERFSLILESASTNQTSMYLCASRLYSPTDTQYFGPGTRLTVL.

This clonotype was counted only a few times. The chain couples TRBV7-2 to TRBJ2-5; perhaps D is TRBD1 or TRBD2 (5 bases each). CDR1 SGHTA and CDR2 FQGNSA come from the germline V gene. Trimming left V 3 bases short and J 2 bases short, with 13 bases between. The CDR3 runs 15 residues. The CDR3 sequence is CASSFPGRRQETQYF. The CDR3 coding sequence is TGTGCCAGCAGCTTCCCGGGGCGTCGTCAAGAGACCCAGTACTTC. Variable domain in full (rest from reference TRBV7-2 and TRBJ2-5): GAGVSQSPSNKVTEKGKDVELRCDPISGHTALYWYRQSLGQGLEFLIYFQGNSAPDKSGLPSDRFSAERTGGSVSTLTIQRTQQEDSAVYLCASSFPGRRQETQYFGPGTRLLVL.

This clonotype has more than one count but fewer than ten. The genes are TRBV4-3 and TRBJ2-4; D is perhaps TRBD2 (5 bases). The CDR3 contains 17 residues. Per the germline V gene, CDR1 is LGHNA and CDR2 is YSLEER. Trimming shortened V by 0 bases and J by 0 bases, and 12 bases separated the two germline ends. The CDR3 coding sequence is TGCGCCAGCAGCCAAGATCGGGCGGGTGTAGCCAAAAACATTCAGTACTTC. This sequence encodes CASSQDRAGVAKNIQYF.

The gene calls are TRBV20-1 and TRBJ1-5; weak D call: TRBD1 (6 bases). V lost 1 base and J 0 bases, leaving 10 bases between the germline ends. The CDR3 is 15 residues long. CDR1 DFQATT and CDR2 SNEGSKA come from the germline V gene (reference sequence). The CDR3 region is CSARVDRSSNQPQHF. In DNA form, the CDR3 reads TGCAGTGCTAGAGTAGACAGGAGTAGCAATCAGCCCCAGCATTTT.

The V and J genes are TRBV3-1 and TRBJ2-7, with no clear D. The V end lost 1 base, the J end lost 6 bases, and 10 bases lay between the germline ends. CDR1 and CDR2 (germline): LGHDT, YNNKEL (reference sequence). The CDR3 runs to 13 residues. The CDR3 protein is CASSQGAMVEQYF. The CDR3, as DNA: TGTGCCAGCAGCCAAGGAGCTATGGTCGAGCAGTACTTC.

There are a few counts of this clonotype. The chain couples TRBV6-6 to TRBJ2-5; TRBD1 might be the D (5 bases). The CDR3 has 14 amino acids. V lost 7 bases and J lost 2, with 14 bases in between. The germline V gene encodes CDR1 MNHNY and CDR2 SVGAGI (reference sequence). CDR3: CASTPFDSQETQYF. The CDR3 DNA reads TGTGCCAGCACTCCCTTTGACAGTCAAGAGACCCAGTACTTC.

CDR3 sequence: CAIKDGDRAYYGYTF. CDR3 in DNA: TGTGCCATCAAGGATGGGGACAGGGCGTACTATGGCTACACCTTC. This chain uses TRBV10-3 with TRBJ1-2, with 9 nucleotides matching TRBD1. Unmatched junction bases numbered 9, after V lost 7 bases and J lost 3 bases. The length of the CDR3 is 15 residues. Germline CDR1 reads ENHRY; CDR2 reads SYGVKD.

This clonotype has more than one count but fewer than ten. This CDR3 is CASSEVRDNISGYTF. DNA for the CDR3: TGTGCCAGCAGTGAAGTGAGGGACAACATCTCAGGCTACACCTTC. This chain connects TRBV6-1 to TRBJ1-2; D is perhaps TRBD1 (6 bases). V lost 1 base and J 8 bases, leaving 17 bases between the germline ends. The CDR3 totals 15 residues. Germline V gene lookup returns CDR1 MNHNS and CDR2 SASEGT.

This clonotype was counted between two and nine times. This chain links TRBV4-1 with TRBJ2-7; 9 bases are a match to TRBD2. The CDR3 has 14 residues. Germline V gene data show CDR1 as MGHRA and CDR2 as YSYEKL. V shed 6 bases, J shed 3 bases, and the junction held 6 bases outside the gene matches. The DNA for the CDR3 is TGCGCCAGCAGTCCGGTAGCGGGGGACTACGAGCAGTACTTC. It is translated as CASSPVAGDYEQYF.

This clonotype has at least ten counts. The genes are TRBV5-1 and TRBJ2-1; possibly TRBD1 or TRBD2 for D (5 bases each). The CDR3 spans 18 residues. Looked up from germline, CDR1 is SGHRS and CDR2 is YFSETQ. Trimming shortened V by 0 bases and J by 1 base, and 17 bases separated the two germline ends. The CDR3 region is CASSLAGPGRSSYNEQFF. The CDR3 coding sequence is TGCGCCAGCAGCTTGGCCGGCCCGGGACGGTCGTCCTACAATGAGCAGTTCTTC.

The chain couples TRBV7-2 to TRBJ2-3; the D gene is possibly TRBD1 (6 bases). V gave up 5 bases and J gave up 0 bases, with 12 bases separating them. The CDR3 spans 15 residues. Germline V gene lookup returns CDR1 SGHTA and CDR2 FQGNSA. For the CDR3, the DNA is TGTGCCAGCAGCACCCGGACAGTAAGCACAGATACGCAGTATTTT. Its protein is CASSTRTVSTDTQYF.

The chain couples TRBV6-6 to TRBJ1-2; D unclear. V was pared by 7 bases and J by 3 bases, with 18 bases between. Germline V gene data show CDR1 as MNHNY and CDR2 as SVGAGI (reference sequence). The CDR3 spans 15 residues. CDR3 amino acids: CASISLAGLYYGYTF. The CDR3 region has the DNA TGTGCCAGCATCTCGTTAGCCGGGCTTTACTATGGCTACACCTTC.

The rearrangement links TRBV25-1 to TRBJ2-4; tentative D call: TRBD2 (5 bases). Germline CDR1 and CDR2: MGHDK and SYGVNS. The CDR3 covers 15 residues. The V and J ends lost 3 bases and 0 bases respectively, with 9 bases between them. Here the CDR3 reads CASSDVRGAKNIQYF. In DNA form, the CDR3 reads TGTGCCAGCAGTGATGTCCGGGGAGCCAAAAACATTCAGTACTTC.

This clonotype occurred once. The chain links TRBV6-5 to TRBJ1-5; 8 bases align to TRBD1. Germline CDR1 and CDR2: MNHEY and SVGAGI. There are 14 residues in the CDR3. With V trimmed by 5 bases and J by 7 bases, 7 bases remained unmatched. The CDR3 here is CASSPLTGAQPQHF. CDR3 coding DNA: TGTGCCAGCAGTCCACTGACAGGGGCCCAGCCCCAGCATTTT.

This chain joins TRBV4-1 and TRBJ2-5; a possible D gene is TRBD2 (5 bases). With 4 bases removed from V and 2 bases from J, the gap between germline ends came to 14 bases. The CDR3 runs 15 residues. Germline CDR1 and CDR2: MGHRA and YSYEKL. CDR3 residues: CASSLMGSGQETQYF. The DNA for the CDR3 is TGCGCCAGCAGCCTCATGGGGAGCGGACAAGAGACCCAGTACTTC.

The rearrangement links TRBV18 to TRBJ2-1; D is possibly TRBD2 (6 bases). The length of the CDR3 is 16 residues. Germline CDR1 KGHSH, CDR2 LQKENI. Trimming removed 1 base from V and 5 bases from J, with 15 bases in between. The CDR3 loop is CASSPQGQRRDNEQFF. In nucleotides, the CDR3 is TGTGCCAGCTCACCACAGGGCCAGCGGAGGGACAATGAGCAGTTCTTC.

In its sample, this clonotype was seen many times. V and J are TRBV6-6 and TRBJ1-5, with D maybe TRBD1 (5 bases). Germline assignment: CDR1 MNHNY and CDR2 SVGAGI (reference sequence). CDR3 size: 16 residues. Between the trimmed V and J ends, which lost 4 bases and 1 base, there was a span of 14 bases. Written as DNA, the CDR3 is TGTGCCAGCAGTTTAGGGCAGGGTACCAGCAATCAGCCCCAGCATTTT. Translated: CASSLGQGTSNQPQHF.

The chain carries TRBV9 and TRBJ2-1; the match to TRBD2 covers 10 bases. J was trimmed by 7 bases and V by 0 bases; bases with no gene match: 4. The germline CDR1 and CDR2 sequences are SGDLS and YYNGEE. CDR3 length: 15 residues. CDR3 DNA sequence: TGTGCCAGCAGCGTAGATCTAGCGGGGGTGAATGAGCAGTTCTTC. It is translated as CASSVDLAGVNEQFF.

The chain combines TRBV24-1 with TRBJ1-1; D not certain. The CDR3 spans 13 residues. CDR1 is KGHDR and CDR2 is SFDVKD in the germline V gene. V lost 2 bases to trimming and J lost 1 base, with 4 bases between them. Here the CDR3 DNA reads TGTGCCACCAGTGATTACTGGAACACTGAAGCTTTCTTT. Residues: CATSDYWNTEAFF.

This sequence joins TRBV16 and TRBJ1-4; D remains unclear. Trimming pared 1 base from V and 4 bases from J, leaving 10 bases between. CDR3 length equals 15 residues. From germline, CDR1 is KGHSY and CDR2 FQNENV. For the CDR3, the DNA is TGTGCCAGCAGCCAATTATCGGTCCTTAATGAAAAACTGTTTTTT. It encodes CASSQLSVLNEKLFF.

The V and J genes are TRBV28 and TRBJ1-1; 7 bases are shared with TRBD1. Losses at the gene ends were 5 bases for V and 3 bases for J; bases not matched to a gene: 12. This CDR3 comprises 16 residues. CDR1 MDHEN and CDR2 SYDVKM come from the germline V gene. The DNA for the CDR3 is TGTGCCAGCAGTCCCAACAGGGGATGGCGGGACACTGAAGCTTTCTTT. It yields the protein CASSPNRGWRDTEAFF.